This TCR beta chain was sequenced during a study of shared clonotypes between healthy human individuals. The study's findings and limits: An effect of sequencing depth on clonotype sharing among donors was expected. Even with large depth, rarefaction showed that sorted-subset sequencing was incomplete.

Germline-derived CDR1 and CDR2 are MNHNY and SVGAGI (reference sequence). The junction had 8 bases not matched to a gene; V was cut back by 9 bases and J by 6 bases. The CDR3 runs to 13 residues. Turning to this clone: Its matching antigen is unknown.

Deep-level settings were used for running the assay. The data were produced by immunoSEQ multiplex PCR, yet TCRdb's version contains in-frame clones alone and is incomplete. The data show some 2.3 million clones, 90% to 95% seen once. This TCR was recovered from a man aged 18 to 30 in good health. Some clones in this sample may be carry-over from other donors' samples. Sequencing was carried out using naive CD4+ T cells from PBMCs. The subset denotes: CD45RA+ positively selected. The V gene is TRBV6-6, the J gene TRBJ1-5, with 7 bases aligning to TRBD1. This CDR3 is CASSTGRVQPQHF. CDR3 nucleotide sequence: TGTGCCAGTTCGACAGGGCGGGTTCAGCCCCAGCATTTT.